This T cell receptor (beta chain) was recorded in a study of radiotherapy plus CTLA-4 blockade in lung cancer. Study results and caveats: Peripheral blood showed expansion of tumor-derived TCR clones after radiotherapy and ipilimumab.

Per germline, CDR1 SGHTA and CDR2 FQGNSA. The J segment lost 3 bases and the V segment lost 0 bases, leaving 3 bases of the junction unmatched. This CDR3 region has 15 residues. Concerning this clone: What it binds is unknown.

The table came from immunoSEQ multiplex PCR; TCRdb's copy has only in-frame clones and leaves some out. The table records tens of thousands of clones, approximately 86% of them present only once. The chain carries TRBV7-2 and TRBJ2-3; 7 bases line up with TRBD1. The sample was peripheral blood, taken from a patient treated with radiotherapy plus ipilimumab. This receptor was obtained from a human donor with non-small cell lung cancer who had stable disease on radiotherapy plus ipilimumab. CDR3 DNA: TGTGCCAGCAGCTTAGCGACAGGGACAACAGATACGCAGTATTTT. Residues: CASSLATGTTDTQYF.